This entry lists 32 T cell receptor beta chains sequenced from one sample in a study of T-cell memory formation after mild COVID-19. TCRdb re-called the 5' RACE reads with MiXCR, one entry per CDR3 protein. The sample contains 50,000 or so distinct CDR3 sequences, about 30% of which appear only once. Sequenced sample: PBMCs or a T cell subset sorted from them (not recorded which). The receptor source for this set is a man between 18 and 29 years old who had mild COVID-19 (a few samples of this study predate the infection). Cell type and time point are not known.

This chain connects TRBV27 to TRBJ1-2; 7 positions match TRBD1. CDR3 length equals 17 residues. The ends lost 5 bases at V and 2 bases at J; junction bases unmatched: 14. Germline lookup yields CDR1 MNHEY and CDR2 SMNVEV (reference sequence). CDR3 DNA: TGTGCCAGCAGTGTCATAGCCGGACAGGCAACCAACTATGGCTACACCTTC. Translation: CASSVIAGQATNYGYTF.

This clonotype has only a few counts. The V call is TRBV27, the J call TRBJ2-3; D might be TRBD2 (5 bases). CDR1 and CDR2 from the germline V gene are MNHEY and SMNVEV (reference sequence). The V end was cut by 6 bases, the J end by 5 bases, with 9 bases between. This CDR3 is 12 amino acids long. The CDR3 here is CASRRAGDTQYF. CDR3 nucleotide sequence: TGTGCCAGCAGGAGGGCAGGAGATACGCAGTATTTT.

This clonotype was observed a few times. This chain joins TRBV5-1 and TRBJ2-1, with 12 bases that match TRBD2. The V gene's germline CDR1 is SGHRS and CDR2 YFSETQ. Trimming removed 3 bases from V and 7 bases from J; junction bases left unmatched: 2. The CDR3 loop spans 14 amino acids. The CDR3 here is CASSYGLAGNEQFF. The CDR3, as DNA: TGCGCCAGCAGCTACGGACTAGCGGGGAATGAGCAGTTCTTC.

The CDR3 bases are TGTGCCAGCCGAGCGGGTCTCACAGATACGCAGTATTTT. Translation: CASRAGLTDTQYF. The V gene is TRBV6-5, the J gene TRBJ2-3; D possibly corresponds to TRBD2 (6 bases). This CDR3 has 13 amino acids. V lost 8 bases, J lost 2 bases, and 11 bases lay in between. Germline values: CDR1 MNHEY, CDR2 SVGAGI.

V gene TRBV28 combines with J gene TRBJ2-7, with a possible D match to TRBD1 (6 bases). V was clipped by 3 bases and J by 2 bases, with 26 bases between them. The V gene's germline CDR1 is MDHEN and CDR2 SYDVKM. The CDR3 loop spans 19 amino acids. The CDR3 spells CASSLNTLARGHLPYEQYV. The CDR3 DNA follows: TGTGCCAGCAGTTTGAACACGCTGGCCCGGGGACACCTTCCCTACGAGCAGTACGTC.

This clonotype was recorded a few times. CDR3 DNA sequence: TGTGCCACCAGCAGTCCCATAGCGGGGGGCGTTATCGCGAACACCGGGGAGCTGTTTTTT. It translates to CATSSPIAGGVIANTGELFF. This sequence joins TRBV15 and TRBJ2-2; 10 bases map to TRBD2. Germline assignment: CDR1 LNHNV and CDR2 YYDKDF (reference sequence). The length of the CDR3 is 20 residues. The trim removed 3 bases at V and 0 bases at J, leaving 13 bases unmatched. Combining the CDR3 with reference TRBV15 and TRBJ2-2 gives the whole variable domain DAMVIQNPRYQVTQFGKPVTLSCSQTLNHNVMYWYQQKSSQAPKLLFHYYDKDFNNEADTPDNFQSRRPNTSFCFLDIRSPGLGDTAMYLCATSSPIAGGVIANTGELFFGEGSRLTVL.

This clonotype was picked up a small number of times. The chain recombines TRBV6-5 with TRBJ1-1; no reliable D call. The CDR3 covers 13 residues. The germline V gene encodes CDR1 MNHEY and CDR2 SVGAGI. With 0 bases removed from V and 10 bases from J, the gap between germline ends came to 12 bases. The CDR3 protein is CASSYSRSWGAFF. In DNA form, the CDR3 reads TGTGCCAGCAGTTACTCGAGGTCCTGGGGAGCTTTCTTT.

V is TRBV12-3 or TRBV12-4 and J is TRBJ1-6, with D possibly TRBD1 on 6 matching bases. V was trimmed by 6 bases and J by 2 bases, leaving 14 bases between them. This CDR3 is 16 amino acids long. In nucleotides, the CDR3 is TGTGCCAGCAGCCCGAGGGGGGATACCTATAATTCACCCCTCCACTTT. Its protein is CASSPRGDTYNSPLHF.

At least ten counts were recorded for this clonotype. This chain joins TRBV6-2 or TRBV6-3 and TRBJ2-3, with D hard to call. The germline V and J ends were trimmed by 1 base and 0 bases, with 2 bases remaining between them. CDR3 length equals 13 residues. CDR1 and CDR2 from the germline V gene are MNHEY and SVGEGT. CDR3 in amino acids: CASSYWSTDTQYF. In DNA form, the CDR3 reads TGTGCCAGCAGTTACTGGAGCACAGATACGCAGTATTTT.

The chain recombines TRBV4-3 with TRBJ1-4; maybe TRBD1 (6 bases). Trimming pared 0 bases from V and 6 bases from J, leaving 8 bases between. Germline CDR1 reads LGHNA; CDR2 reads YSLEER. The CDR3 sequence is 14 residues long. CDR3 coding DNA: TGCGCCAGCAGCCAAGACAGGGGTGATGAAAAACTGTTTTTT. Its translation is CASSQDRGDEKLFF.

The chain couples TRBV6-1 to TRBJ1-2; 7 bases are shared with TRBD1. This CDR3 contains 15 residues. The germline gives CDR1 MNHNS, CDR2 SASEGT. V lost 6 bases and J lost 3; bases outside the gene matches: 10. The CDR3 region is CASRTQDRSHYGYTF. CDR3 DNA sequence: TGTGCCAGCAGGACACAGGACAGGTCCCACTATGGCTACACCTTC.

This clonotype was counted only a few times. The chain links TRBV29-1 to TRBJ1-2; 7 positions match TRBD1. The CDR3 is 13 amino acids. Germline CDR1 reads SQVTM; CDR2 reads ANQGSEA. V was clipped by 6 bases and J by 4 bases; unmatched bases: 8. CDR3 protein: CSVGGDRAYGYTF. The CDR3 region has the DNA TGCAGCGTCGGGGGAGACAGGGCCTATGGCTACACCTTC. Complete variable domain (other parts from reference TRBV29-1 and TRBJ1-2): SAVISQKPSRDICQRGTSLTIQCQVDSQVTMMFWYRQQPGQSLTLIATANQGSEATYESGFVIDKFPISRPNLTFSTLTVSNMSPEDSSIYLCSVGGDRAYGYTFGSGTRLTVV.

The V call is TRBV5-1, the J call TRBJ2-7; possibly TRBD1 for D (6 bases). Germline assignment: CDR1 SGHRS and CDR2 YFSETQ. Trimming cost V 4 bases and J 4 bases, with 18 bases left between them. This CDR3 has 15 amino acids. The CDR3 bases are TGCGCCAGCAGCCCGGGGTTGGACAGCCTGTACGAGCAGTACGTC. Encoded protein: CASSPGLDSLYEQYV.

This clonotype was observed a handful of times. CDR3 DNA: TGTGCCAGCAGCCCCGGAGGTCGGGAGCAGTACTTC. The encoded protein is CASSPGGREQYF. The V call is TRBV7-9, the J call TRBJ2-7, with D possibly being TRBD2 (5 bases). CDR1 SEHNR and CDR2 FQNEAQ come from the germline V gene (reference sequence). The germline V and J ends were trimmed by 5 bases and 7 bases, with 12 bases remaining between them. This CDR3 is built from 12 residues. The complete variable domain, with remaining parts taken from reference TRBV7-9 and TRBJ2-7, reads DTGVSQNPRHKITKRGQNVTFRCDPISEHNRLYWYRQTLGQGPEFLTYFQNEAQLEKSRLLSDRFSAERPKGSFSTLEIQRTEQGDSAMYLCASSPGGREQYFGPGTRLTVT.

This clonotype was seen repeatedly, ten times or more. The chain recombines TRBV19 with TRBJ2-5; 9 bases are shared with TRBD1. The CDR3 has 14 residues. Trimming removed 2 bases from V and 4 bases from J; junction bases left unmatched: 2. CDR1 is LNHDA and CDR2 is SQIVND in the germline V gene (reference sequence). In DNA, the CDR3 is TGTGCCAGTAGTATAACAGGGGGCGGAGAGACCCAGTACTTC. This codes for CASSITGGGETQYF. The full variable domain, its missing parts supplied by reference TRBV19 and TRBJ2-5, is DGGITQSPKYLFRKEGQNVTLSCEQNLNHDAMYWYRQDPGQGLRLIYYSQIVNDFQKGDIAEGYSVSREKKESFPLTVTSAQKNPTAFYLCASSITGGGETQYFGPGTRLLVL.

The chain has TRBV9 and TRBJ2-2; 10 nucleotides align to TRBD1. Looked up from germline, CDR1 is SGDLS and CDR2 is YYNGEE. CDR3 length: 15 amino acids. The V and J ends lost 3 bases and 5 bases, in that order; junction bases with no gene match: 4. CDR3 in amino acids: CASSDGQGVTGELFF. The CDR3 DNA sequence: TGTGCCAGCAGCGATGGACAGGGGGTAACCGGGGAGCTGTTTTTT.

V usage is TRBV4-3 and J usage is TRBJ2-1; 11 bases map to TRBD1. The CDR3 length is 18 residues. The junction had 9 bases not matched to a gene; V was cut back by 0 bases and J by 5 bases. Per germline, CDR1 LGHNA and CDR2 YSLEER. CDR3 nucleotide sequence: TGCGCCAGCAGCCAAGAGCGACCGGGACAGGGGGGTAACAATGAGCAGTTCTTC. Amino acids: CASSQERPGQGGNNEQFF.

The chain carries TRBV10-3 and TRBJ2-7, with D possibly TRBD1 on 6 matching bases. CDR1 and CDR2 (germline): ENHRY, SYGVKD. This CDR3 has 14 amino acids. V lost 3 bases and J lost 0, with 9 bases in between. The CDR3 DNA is TGTGCCATCAGTGACCGGGACAACTCCTACGAGCAGTACTTC. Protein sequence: CAISDRDNSYEQYF.

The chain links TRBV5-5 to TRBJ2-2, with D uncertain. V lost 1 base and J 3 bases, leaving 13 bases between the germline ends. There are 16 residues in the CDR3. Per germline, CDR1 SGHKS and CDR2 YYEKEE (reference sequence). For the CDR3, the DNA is TGTGCCAGCAGCTTGTTCCCGGTCCTTGACACCGGGGAGCTGTTTTTT. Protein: CASSLFPVLDTGELFF.

CDR3 coding DNA: TGTGCCAGCAGCTCGATAGCAGAGGGCACAGATACGCAGTATTTT. Protein product: CASSSIAEGTDTQYF. This chain uses TRBV11-2 with TRBJ2-3, with D uncertain. The CDR3 extends over 15 amino acids. Germline loops: CDR1 SGHAT, CDR2 FQNNGV. V gave up 4 bases and J gave up 1 base, with 12 bases separating them.

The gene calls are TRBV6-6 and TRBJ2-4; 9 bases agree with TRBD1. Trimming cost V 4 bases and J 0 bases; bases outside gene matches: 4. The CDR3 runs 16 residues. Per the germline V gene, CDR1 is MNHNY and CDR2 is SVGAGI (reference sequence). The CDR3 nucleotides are TGTGCCAGCAGTTGGACAGGGGAGATAGCCAAAAACATTCAGTACTTC. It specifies CASSWTGEIAKNIQYF.

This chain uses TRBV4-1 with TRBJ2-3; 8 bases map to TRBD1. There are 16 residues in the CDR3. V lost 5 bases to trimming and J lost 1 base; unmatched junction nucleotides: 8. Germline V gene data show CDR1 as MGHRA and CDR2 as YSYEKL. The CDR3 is CASSTRGQGGTDTQYF. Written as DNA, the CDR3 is TGCGCCAGCAGCACTCGAGGACAGGGAGGCACAGATACGCAGTATTTT.

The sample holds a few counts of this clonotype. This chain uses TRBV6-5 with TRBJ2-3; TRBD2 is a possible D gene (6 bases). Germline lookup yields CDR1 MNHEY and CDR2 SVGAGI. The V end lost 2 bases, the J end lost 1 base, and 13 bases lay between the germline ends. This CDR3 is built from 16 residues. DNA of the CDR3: TGTGCCAGCAGTTACGGGGCGGGGCGAGGCACAGATACGCAGTATTTT. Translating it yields CASSYGAGRGTDTQYF.

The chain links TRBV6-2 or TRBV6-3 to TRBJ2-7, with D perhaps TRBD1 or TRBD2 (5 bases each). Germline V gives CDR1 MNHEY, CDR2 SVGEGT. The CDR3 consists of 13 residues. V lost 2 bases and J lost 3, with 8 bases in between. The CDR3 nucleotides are TGTGCCAGCAGTTACGGGGGATACTACGAGCAGTACGTC. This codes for CASSYGGYYEQYV.

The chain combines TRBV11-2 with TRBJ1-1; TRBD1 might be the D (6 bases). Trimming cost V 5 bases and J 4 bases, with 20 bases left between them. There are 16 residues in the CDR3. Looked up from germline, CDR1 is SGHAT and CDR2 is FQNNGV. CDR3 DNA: TGTGCCAGCAGCGGCAGGGACAATGGGGAGGCCACTGAAGCTTTCTTT. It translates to CASSGRDNGEATEAFF.

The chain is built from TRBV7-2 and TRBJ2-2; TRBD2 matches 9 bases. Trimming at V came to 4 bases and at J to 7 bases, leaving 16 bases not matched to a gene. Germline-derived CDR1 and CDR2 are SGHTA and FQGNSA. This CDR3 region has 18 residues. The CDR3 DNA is TGTGCCAGCAGCTCAACGGGGCTGGCGGGGGGGCCGAACGGGGAGCTGTTTTTT. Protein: CASSSTGLAGGPNGELFF. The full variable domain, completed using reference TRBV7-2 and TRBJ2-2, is GAGVSQSPSNKVTEKGKDVELRCDPISGHTALYWYRQSLGQGLEFLIYFQGNSAPDKSGLPSDRFSAERTGGSVSTLTIQRTQQEDSAVYLCASSSTGLAGGPNGELFFGEGSRLTVL.

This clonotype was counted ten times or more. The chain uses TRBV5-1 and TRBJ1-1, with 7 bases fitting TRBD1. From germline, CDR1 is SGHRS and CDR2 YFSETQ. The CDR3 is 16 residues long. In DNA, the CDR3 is TGCCCCGCTACAAGCGGGACAGAAGAACCAAACACTGAAGCTTTCTTT. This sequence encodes CPATSGTEEPNTEAFF. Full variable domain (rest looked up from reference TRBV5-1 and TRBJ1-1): KAGVTQTPRYLIKTRGQQVTLSCSPISGHRSVSWYQQTPGQGLQFLFEYFSETQRNKGNFPGRFSGRQFSNSRSEMNVSTLELGDSALYLCPATSGTEEPNTEAFFGQGTRLTVV.

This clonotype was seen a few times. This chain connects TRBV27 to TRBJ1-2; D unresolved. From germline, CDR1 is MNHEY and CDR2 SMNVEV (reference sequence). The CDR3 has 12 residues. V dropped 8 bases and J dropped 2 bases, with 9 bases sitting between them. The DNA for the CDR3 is TGTGCCAGCTCGACGGGGAACTATGGCTACACCTTC. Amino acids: CASSTGNYGYTF.

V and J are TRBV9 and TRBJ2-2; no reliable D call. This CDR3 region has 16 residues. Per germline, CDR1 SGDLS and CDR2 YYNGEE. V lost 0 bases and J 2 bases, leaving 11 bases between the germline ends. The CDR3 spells CASSVAGDPNTGELFF. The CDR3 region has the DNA TGTGCCAGCAGCGTAGCTGGAGACCCTAACACCGGGGAGCTGTTTTTT.

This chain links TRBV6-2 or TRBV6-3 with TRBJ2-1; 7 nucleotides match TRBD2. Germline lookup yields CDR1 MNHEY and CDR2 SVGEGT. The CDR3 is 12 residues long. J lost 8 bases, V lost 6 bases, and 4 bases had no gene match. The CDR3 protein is CASRGGSHEQFF. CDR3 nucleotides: TGTGCCAGCAGGGGAGGGAGCCATGAGCAGTTCTTC.

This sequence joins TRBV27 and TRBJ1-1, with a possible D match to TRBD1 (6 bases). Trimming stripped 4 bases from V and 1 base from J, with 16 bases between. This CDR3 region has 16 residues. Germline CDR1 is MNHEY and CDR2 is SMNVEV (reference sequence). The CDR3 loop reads CASSWRGPFKNTEAFF. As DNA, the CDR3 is TGTGCCAGCAGTTGGCGGGGGCCCTTTAAGAACACTGAAGCTTTCTTT.

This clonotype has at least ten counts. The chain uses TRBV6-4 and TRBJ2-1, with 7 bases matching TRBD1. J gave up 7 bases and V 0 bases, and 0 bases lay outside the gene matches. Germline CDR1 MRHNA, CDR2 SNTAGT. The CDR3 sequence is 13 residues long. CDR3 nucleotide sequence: TGTGCCAGCAGTGACTCGGACAGGAATGAGCAGTTCTTC. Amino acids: CASSDSDRNEQFF.